What follows is one TCR beta chain and its context. Its specificity is not known. The record originates from a study of identifying expanded T cells in peripheral blood. Study results and limitations: Variance in clone template counts between approximately two-week samples significantly increased with total template count across all healthy donors.

The method was immunoSEQ multiplex PCR; TCRdb's version includes in-frame clones alone and lacks a portion of them. The sample records approximately 130,000 clones, 80% to 90% being singletons. The receptor's source is a person aged 18 to 75 in good health. Sequencing input: blood.

Here the CDR3 DNA reads TGTGCCAGCAGTGCCTACAGGGGGCGATCCTATAATTCACCCCTCCACTTT. Amino acid sequence: CASSAYRGRSYNSPLHF. The chain has TRBV27 and TRBJ1-6, with 9 bases identical to TRBD1. The CDR3 contains 17 residues. The V segment lost 5 bases and the J segment 1 base; nucleotides outside the gene matches: 6. The germline V gene has CDR1 MNHEY and CDR2 SMNVEV (reference sequence).